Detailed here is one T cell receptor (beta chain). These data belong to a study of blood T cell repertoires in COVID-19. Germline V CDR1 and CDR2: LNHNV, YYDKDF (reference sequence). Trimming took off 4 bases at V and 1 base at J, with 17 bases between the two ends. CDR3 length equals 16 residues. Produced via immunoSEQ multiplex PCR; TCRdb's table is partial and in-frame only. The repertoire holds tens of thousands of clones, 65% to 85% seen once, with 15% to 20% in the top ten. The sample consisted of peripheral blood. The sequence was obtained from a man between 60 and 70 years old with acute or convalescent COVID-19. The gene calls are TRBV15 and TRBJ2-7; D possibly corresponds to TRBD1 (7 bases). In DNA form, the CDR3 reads TGTGCCACCAGCACCCCCATACAGGGGAGGTCCTACGAGCAGTACTTC. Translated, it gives CATSTPIQGRSYEQYF.